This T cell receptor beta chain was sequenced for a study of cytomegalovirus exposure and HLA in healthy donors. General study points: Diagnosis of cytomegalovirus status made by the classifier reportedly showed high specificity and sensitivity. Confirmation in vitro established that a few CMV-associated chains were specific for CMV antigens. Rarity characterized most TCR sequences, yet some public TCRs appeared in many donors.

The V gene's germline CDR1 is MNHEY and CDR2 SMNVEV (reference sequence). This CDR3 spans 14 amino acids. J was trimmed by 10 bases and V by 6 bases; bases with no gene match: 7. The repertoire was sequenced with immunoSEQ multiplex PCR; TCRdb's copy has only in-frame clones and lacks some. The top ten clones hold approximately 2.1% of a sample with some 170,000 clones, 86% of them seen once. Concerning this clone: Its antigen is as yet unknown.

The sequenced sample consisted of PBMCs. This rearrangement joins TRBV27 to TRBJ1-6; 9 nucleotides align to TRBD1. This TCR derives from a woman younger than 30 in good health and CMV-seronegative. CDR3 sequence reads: CASRTGTGTSPLHF. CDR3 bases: TGTGCCAGCAGGACCGGGACAGGGACCTCACCCCTCCACTTT.